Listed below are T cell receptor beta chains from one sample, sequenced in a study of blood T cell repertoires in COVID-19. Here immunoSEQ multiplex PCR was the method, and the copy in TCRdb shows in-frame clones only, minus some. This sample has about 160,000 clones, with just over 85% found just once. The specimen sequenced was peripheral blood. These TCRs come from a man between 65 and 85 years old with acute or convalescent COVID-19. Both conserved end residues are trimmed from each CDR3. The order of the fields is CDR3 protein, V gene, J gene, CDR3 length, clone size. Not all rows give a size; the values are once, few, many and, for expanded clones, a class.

CDR3aa: ASSEDKVTGETQY; v_gene: TRBV6-1; j_gene: TRBJ2-5; len: 13; abundance: -
CDR3aa: ASTPAGGRLNTEAF; v_gene: TRBV19; j_gene: TRBJ1-1; len: 14; abundance: -
CDR3aa: ASSPDRGLSPLH; v_gene: TRBV7-2; j_gene: TRBJ1-6; len: 12; abundance: few
CDR3aa: ASNGGRTDTQY; v_gene: TRBV19; j_gene: TRBJ2-3; len: 11; abundance: -
CDR3aa: ASSESGIHEQY; v_gene: TRBV6-1; j_gene: TRBJ2-7; len: 11; abundance: -
CDR3aa: ASSLFSGSEQY; v_gene: TRBV9; j_gene: TRBJ2-7; len: 11; abundance: few
CDR3aa: ASSYPSSYEQY; v_gene: TRBV6-5; j_gene: TRBJ2-7; len: 11; abundance: -
CDR3aa: SVELLAGVYEQY; v_gene: TRBV29-1; j_gene: TRBJ2-7; len: 12; abundance: few
CDR3aa: ASSLGDNEQF; v_gene: TRBV7-8; j_gene: TRBJ2-1; len: 10; abundance: -
CDR3aa: ASSFLAGGLFYEQY; v_gene: TRBV27; j_gene: TRBJ2-7; len: 14; abundance: -
CDR3aa: ASSGGSLGETQY; v_gene: TRBV19; j_gene: TRBJ2-5; len: 12; abundance: -
CDR3aa: ATSDPRTSGQETQY; v_gene: TRBV24-1; j_gene: TRBJ2-5; len: 14; abundance: -
CDR3aa: ASSLVREDEQF; v_gene: TRBV5-4; j_gene: TRBJ2-1; len: 11; abundance: -
CDR3aa: ASSSGQASPYTDTQY; v_gene: TRBV7-2; j_gene: TRBJ2-3; len: 15; abundance: -
CDR3aa: ASRDSGVANTGELF; v_gene: TRBV28; j_gene: TRBJ2-2; len: 14; abundance: -
CDR3aa: ASSSSGRAYNEQF; v_gene: TRBV5-4; j_gene: TRBJ2-1; len: 13; abundance: once
CDR3aa: ASSLPGYEQY; v_gene: TRBV5-4; j_gene: TRBJ2-7; len: 10; abundance: -
CDR3aa: ATLKRTSGSGNEQF; v_gene: TRBV19; j_gene: TRBJ2-1; len: 14; abundance: -
CDR3aa: ASSFDGRISYNEQF; v_gene: TRBV21-1; j_gene: TRBJ2-1; len: 14; abundance: once
CDR3aa: ASSQGAGRAYEQY; v_gene: TRBV3-1/TRBV3-2; j_gene: TRBJ2-7; len: 13; abundance: -
CDR3aa: ASSELAPPYNEQF; v_gene: TRBV19; j_gene: TRBJ2-1; len: 13; abundance: -
CDR3aa: ASSPRTGGRYEQY; v_gene: TRBV9; j_gene: TRBJ2-7; len: 13; abundance: -
CDR3aa: ASSRTSGRAHGELF; v_gene: TRBV6-2/TRBV6-3; j_gene: TRBJ2-2; len: 14; abundance: -
CDR3aa: ATSHSPNQPQH; v_gene: TRBV15; j_gene: TRBJ1-5; len: 11; abundance: -
CDR3aa: ASSGTSEGGELF; v_gene: TRBV9; j_gene: TRBJ2-2; len: 12; abundance: -
CDR3aa: ATGTDTDTQY; v_gene: TRBV10-3; j_gene: TRBJ2-3; len: 10; abundance: -
CDR3aa: SGAFVGGAEGYT; v_gene: TRBV29-1; j_gene: TRBJ1-2; len: 12; abundance: -
CDR3aa: ASSRILGSYNEQF; v_gene: TRBV5-4; j_gene: TRBJ2-1; len: 13; abundance: -
CDR3aa: ASSPLGTGGNEQY; v_gene: TRBV18; j_gene: TRBJ2-7; len: 13; abundance: -
CDR3aa: ASSIGPGQIFSYEQY; v_gene: TRBV28; j_gene: TRBJ2-7; len: 15; abundance: once
CDR3aa: ASSGTSGRADTQY; v_gene: TRBV5-1; j_gene: TRBJ2-3; len: 13; abundance: -
CDR3aa: ASSFSGPTYEQY; v_gene: TRBV27; j_gene: TRBJ2-7; len: 12; abundance: once
CDR3aa: ASSVSQGTDTQY; v_gene: TRBV6-4; j_gene: TRBJ2-3; len: 12; abundance: -
CDR3aa: ASSQGLAGGGNIQY; v_gene: TRBV4-2; j_gene: TRBJ2-4; len: 14; abundance: -
CDR3aa: ASSLTTPSGVGTINEQF; v_gene: TRBV7-3; j_gene: TRBJ2-1; len: 17; abundance: -
CDR3aa: ASSKGDYQPQH; v_gene: TRBV19; j_gene: TRBJ1-5; len: 11; abundance: -
CDR3aa: ASSQDQGSSASPLH; v_gene: TRBV3-1/TRBV3-2; j_gene: TRBJ1-6; len: 14; abundance: -
CDR3aa: ASSQTGFEQY; v_gene: TRBV4-1; j_gene: TRBJ2-7; len: 10; abundance: -
CDR3aa: ASSFTGGSIQETQY; v_gene: TRBV11-1; j_gene: TRBJ2-5; len: 14; abundance: -
CDR3aa: AARTGGSNTEAF; v_gene: TRBV10-3; j_gene: TRBJ1-1; len: 12; abundance: -